This T cell receptor (beta chain) was obtained from a study of spatial heterogeneity in lung cancer. Study in general: In the raw reads, each unique TCR and UMI combination was present more than ten times on average.

Individually, TCR cDNA molecules were each labelled with a unique molecular identifier. One entry per CDR3 protein results from TCRdb running MiXCR on the 5' RACE reads. The table records 39,000 or so distinct CDR3 sequences, roughly 3% of them present only once. This clonotype was detected ten times or more. V was shortened by 0 bases and J by 1 base, with 9 bases between the two germline ends. CDR3 size: 15 residues. Germline values: CDR1 SGHTA, CDR2 FQGNSA. Time point in this sample: sample taken at primary tumor resection. Sequencing used normal lung tissue next to the tumor, obtained at surgery. The rearrangement uses TRBV7-2 and TRBJ1-2; the D is unclear. The TCR was taken from a male donor with early-stage non-small cell lung cancer. This CDR3 is CASSLAWGNNYGYTF. For the CDR3, the DNA is TGTGCCAGCAGCTTAGCGTGGGGTAATAACTATGGCTACACCTTC. The full variable domain, its missing parts supplied by reference TRBV7-2 and TRBJ1-2, is GAGVSQSPSNKVTEKGKDVELRCDPISGHTALYWYRQSLGQGLEFLIYFQGNSAPDKSGLPSDRFSAERTGGSVSTLTIQRTQQEDSAVYLCASSLAWGNNYGYTFGSGTRLTVV.